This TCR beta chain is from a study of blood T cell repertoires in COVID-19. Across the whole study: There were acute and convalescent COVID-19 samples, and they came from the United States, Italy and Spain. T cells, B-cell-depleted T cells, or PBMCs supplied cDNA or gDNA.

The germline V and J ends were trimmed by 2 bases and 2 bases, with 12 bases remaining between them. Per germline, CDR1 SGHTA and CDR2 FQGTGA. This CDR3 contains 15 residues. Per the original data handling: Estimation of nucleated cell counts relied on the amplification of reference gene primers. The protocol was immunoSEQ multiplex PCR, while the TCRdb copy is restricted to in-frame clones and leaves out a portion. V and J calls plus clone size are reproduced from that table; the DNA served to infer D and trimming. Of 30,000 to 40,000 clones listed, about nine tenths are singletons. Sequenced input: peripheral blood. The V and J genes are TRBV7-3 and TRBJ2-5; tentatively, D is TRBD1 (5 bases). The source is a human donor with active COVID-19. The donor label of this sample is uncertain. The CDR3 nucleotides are TGTGCCAGCAGCTTAGGGCCAGGGCCACAAGAGACCCAGTACTTC. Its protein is CASSLGPGPQETQYF.